The 9 T cell receptor beta chains given below trace back to one sample, sequenced in a study of Ad26.COV2.S vaccination and SARS-CoV-2 variants. Indicated treatment: 15 to 20 received Ad26.COV2.S at low or high dose, single or two shots; 5 received placebo; per-sample allocation not given. All samples were drawn on day 63, counting from the first vaccine or placebo injection. TCRdb's table, derived via immunoSEQ multiplex PCR, lists solely in-frame clones and lacks some. The table lists around 400,000 clones, approximately 91% of them singletons. Sequences were derived from peripheral blood, sampled in a trial of Ad26.COV2.S vaccine versus placebo. All receptors derive from a person aged 18-65 years who received the Ad26.COV2.S COVID-19 vaccine or a placebo.

The J gene is TRBJ2-2, the V gene TRBV27, with 11 bases that match TRBD1. Germline-derived CDR1 and CDR2 are MNHEY and SMNVEV (reference sequence). The CDR3 runs 18 residues. V was clipped by 6 bases and J by 5 bases; unmatched bases: 14. The CDR3 loop reads CASRLSGQGAIGTGELFF. The CDR3 DNA follows: TGTGCCAGCAGACTTTCCGGACAGGGGGCGATTGGGACCGGGGAGCTGTTTTTT.

The J gene is TRBJ2-7, the V gene TRBV7-2, with 10 bases fitting TRBD1. CDR3 length equals 14 residues. Per germline, CDR1 SGHTA and CDR2 FQGNSA. V shed 5 bases and J 2 bases; nucleotides not matched to a gene: 3. The DNA of the CDR3 is TGTGCCAGCAGCCCAGGGACAGGGGCCTACGAGCAGTACTTC. This gives the protein CASSPGTGAYEQYF.

This clone has more than one count but fewer than ten. This CDR3 is CASSQGRTGIGNEQFF. The CDR3 bases are TGTGCCAGCAGCCAAGGCCGGACTGGAATCGGCAATGAGCAGTTCTTC. This chain uses TRBV3-1 (or the pseudogene TRBV3-2) with TRBJ2-1; tentative D call: TRBD2 (5 bases). The CDR3 runs to 16 residues. From germline, CDR1 is LGHDT and CDR2 YNNKEL (reference sequence). Trimming cost V 1 base and J 6 bases, with 16 bases left between them.

The chain has TRBV19 and TRBJ2-1; 8 positions agree with TRBD2. With 6 bases clipped from V and 3 bases from J, the junction kept 4 bases outside the gene matches. The germline V gene encodes CDR1 LNHDA and CDR2 SQIVND (reference sequence). This CDR3 contains 14 residues. CDR3 in amino acids: CASRPGTSYNEQFF. The CDR3 region has the DNA TGTGCCAGTAGACCCGGGACTAGCTACAATGAGCAGTTCTTC.

The DNA of the CDR3 is TGTGCCTGGAGTCCACAGGGGGTCGACTCCTATAATTCACCCCTCCACTTT. It yields the protein CAWSPQGVDSYNSPLHF. The chain combines TRBV30 with TRBJ1-6; TRBD1 agrees at 8 bases. V lost 2 bases, J lost 0 bases, and 6 bases stayed unmatched. CDR3 size: 17 residues. Germline assignment: CDR1 GTSNPN and CDR2 SVGIG (reference sequence).

The V and J genes are TRBV11-2 and TRBJ2-7; 7 nucleotides line up with TRBD1. Germline V lookup: CDR1 SGHAT, CDR2 FQNNGV. The CDR3 consists of 15 residues. With 5 bases clipped from V and 0 bases from J, the junction kept 7 bases outside the gene matches. CDR3 coding DNA: TGTGCCAGCAGCCCCGACAGGGCCTCCTCCTACGAGCAGTACTTC. As protein: CASSPDRASSYEQYF. Drawing the rest from reference TRBV11-2 and TRBJ2-7, the complete variable domain is EAGVAQSPRYKIIEKRQSVAFWCNPISGHATLYWYQQILGQGPKLLIQFQNNGVVDDSQLPKDRFSAERLKGVDSTLKIQPAKLEDSAVYLCASSPDRASSYEQYFGPGTRLTVT.

The V gene is TRBV7-2, the J gene TRBJ1-3, with D unresolved. CDR1 and CDR2 from the germline V gene are SGHTA and FQGNSA. The CDR3 spans 12 residues. V was trimmed by 5 bases and J by 9 bases, leaving 11 bases between them. The CDR3 protein is CASSPSVSTIYF. DNA for the CDR3: TGTGCCAGCAGCCCCTCGGTGAGCACCATATATTTT. Looking up the rest from reference TRBV7-2 and TRBJ1-3 gives the full variable domain: GAGVSQSPSNKVTEKGKDVELRCDPISGHTALYWYRQSLGQGLEFLIYFQGNSAPDKSGLPSDRFSAERTGGSVSTLTIQRTQQEDSAVYLCASSPSVSTIYFGEGSWLTVV.

V and J are TRBV28 and TRBJ2-3; 11 bases agree with TRBD2. This CDR3 is 17 amino acids long. The germline gives CDR1 MDHEN, CDR2 SYDVKM. V was pared by 1 base and J by 2 bases, with 5 bases of the junction left unmatched. CDR3 sequence (DNA): TGTGCCAGCAGTTTATTAGCGGGGGGGGCAGTCACAGATACGCAGTATTTT. This codes for CASSLLAGGAVTDTQYF.

V is TRBV29-1 and J is TRBJ2-2; D not resolved. CDR3 length: 11 amino acids. Germline V CDR1 and CDR2: SQVTM, ANQGSEA. V lost 4 bases, J lost 9 bases, and 9 bases lay in between. The CDR3 DNA sequence: TGCAGCGTTGTTGTCGGTCGGGAGCTGTTTTTT. Encoded protein: CSVVVGRELFF.